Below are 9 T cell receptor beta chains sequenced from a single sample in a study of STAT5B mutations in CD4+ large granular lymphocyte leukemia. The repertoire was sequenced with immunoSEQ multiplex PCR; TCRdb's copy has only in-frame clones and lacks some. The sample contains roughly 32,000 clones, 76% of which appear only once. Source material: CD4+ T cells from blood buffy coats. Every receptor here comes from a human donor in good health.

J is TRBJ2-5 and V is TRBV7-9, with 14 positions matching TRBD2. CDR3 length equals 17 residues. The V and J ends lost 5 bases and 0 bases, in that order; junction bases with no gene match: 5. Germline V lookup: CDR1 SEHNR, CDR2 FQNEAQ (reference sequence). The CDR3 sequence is CASSRGLAGAYQETQYF. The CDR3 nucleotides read TGTGCCAGCAGCCGGGGACTAGCGGGGGCGTACCAAGAGACCCAGTACTTC. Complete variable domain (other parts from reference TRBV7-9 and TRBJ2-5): DTGVSQNPRHKITKRGQNVTFRCDPISEHNRLYWYRQTLGQGPEFLTYFQNEAQLEKSRLLSDRFSAERPKGSFSTLEIQRTEQGDSAMYLCASSRGLAGAYQETQYFGPGTRLLVL.

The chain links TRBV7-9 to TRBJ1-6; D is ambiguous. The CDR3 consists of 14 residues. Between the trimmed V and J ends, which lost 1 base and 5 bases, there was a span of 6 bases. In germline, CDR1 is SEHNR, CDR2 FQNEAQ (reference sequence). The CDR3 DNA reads TGTGCCAGCAGCTTAGAAAGGGATAATTCACCCCTCCACTTT. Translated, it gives CASSLERDNSPLHF.

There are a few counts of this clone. CDR3 in amino acids: CASSFSGGTGELFF. CDR3 sequence (DNA): TGTGCCAGTAGTTTTAGCGGGGGCACCGGGGAGCTGTTTTTT. This rearrangement joins TRBV19 to TRBJ2-2; 9 bases are a match to TRBD2. This CDR3 spans 14 amino acids. Germline loops: CDR1 LNHDA, CDR2 SQIVND (reference sequence). V dropped 5 bases and J dropped 4; count of bases not matched to a gene: 2.

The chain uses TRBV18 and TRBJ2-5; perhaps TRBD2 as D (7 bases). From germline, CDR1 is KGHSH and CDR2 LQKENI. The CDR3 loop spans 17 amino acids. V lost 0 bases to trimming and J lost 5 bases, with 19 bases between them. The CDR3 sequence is CASSPPGGHPNRETQYF. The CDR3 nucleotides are TGTGCCAGCTCACCACCCGGGGGGCACCCTAATCGGGAGACCCAGTACTTC. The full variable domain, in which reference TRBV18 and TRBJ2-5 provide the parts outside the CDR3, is NAGVMQNPRHLVRRRGQEARLRCSPMKGHSHVYWYRQLPEEGLKFMVYLQKENIIDESGMPKERFSAEFPKEGPSILRIQQVVRGDSAAYFCASSPPGGHPNRETQYFGPGTRLLVL.

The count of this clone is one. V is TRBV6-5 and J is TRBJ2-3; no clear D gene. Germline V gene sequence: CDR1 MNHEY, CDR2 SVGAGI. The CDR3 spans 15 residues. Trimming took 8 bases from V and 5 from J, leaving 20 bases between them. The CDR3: CASRPTSRLKDTQYF. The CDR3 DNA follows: TGTGCCAGCCGTCCCACGAGCAGGTTGAAAGATACGCAGTATTTT.

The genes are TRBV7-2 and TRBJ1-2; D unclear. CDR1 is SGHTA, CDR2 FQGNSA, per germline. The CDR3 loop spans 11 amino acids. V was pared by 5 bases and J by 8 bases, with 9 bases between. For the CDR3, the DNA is TGTGCCAGCAGCGGGTTCTCGGGCTACACCTTC. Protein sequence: CASSGFSGYTF.

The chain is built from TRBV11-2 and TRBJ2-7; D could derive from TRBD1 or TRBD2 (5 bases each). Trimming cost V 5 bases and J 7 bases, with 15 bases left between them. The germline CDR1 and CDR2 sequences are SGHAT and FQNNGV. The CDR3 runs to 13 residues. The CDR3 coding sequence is TGTGCCAGCAGCGGAAGACTGGGGGTGGAGCAGTACTTC. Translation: CASSGRLGVEQYF. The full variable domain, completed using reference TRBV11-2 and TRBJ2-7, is EAGVAQSPRYKIIEKRQSVAFWCNPISGHATLYWYQQILGQGPKLLIQFQNNGVVDDSQLPKDRFSAERLKGVDSTLKIQPAKLEDSAVYLCASSGRLGVEQYFGPGTRLTVT.

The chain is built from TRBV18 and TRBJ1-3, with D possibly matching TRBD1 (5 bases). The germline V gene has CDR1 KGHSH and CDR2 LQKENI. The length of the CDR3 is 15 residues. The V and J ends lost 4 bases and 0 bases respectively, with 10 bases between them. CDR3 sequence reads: CASSQGASSGNTIYF. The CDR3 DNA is TGTGCCAGCTCACAAGGGGCGTCCTCTGGAAACACCATATATTTT.

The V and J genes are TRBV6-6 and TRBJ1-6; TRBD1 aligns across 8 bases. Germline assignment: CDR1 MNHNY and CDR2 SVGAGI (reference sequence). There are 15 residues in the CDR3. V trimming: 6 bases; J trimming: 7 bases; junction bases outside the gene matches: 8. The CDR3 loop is CASSPTDRGNSPLHF. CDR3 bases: TGTGCCAGCAGCCCGACCGACAGGGGCAATTCACCCCTCCACTTT.